These T cell receptor beta chains were read from a single sample in a study of T-cell reconstitution after alpha-beta-depleted transplantation in children. Using its own MiXCR run on the PCR reads, TCRdb lists one record per CDR3 protein. This sample has about 500,000 distinct CDR3 sequences, with more than 9.5% found just once. The source was PBMCs, mostly from graft donor cells, collected 180 days after TCRalphabeta/CD19-depleted stem cell transplant. All receptors derive from a female patient aged 2-9 years who had a stem cell transplant for aplastic anemia, so the T cells may come from the graft donor. Both conserved end residues are part of each CDR3. A D gene is named only where the DNA matches it firmly. The size of a clone is reported for some rows only, either as once, few or many, or as a class for expanded clones.

TRBD2	18	TRBV6-1	many	TRBJ2-3	TGTGCCAGCAGCCCTAGCGGGAGGCCCTTGTATGCCACAGATACGCAGTATTTT	CASSPSGRPLYATDTQYF
.	13	TRBV5-1	many	TRBJ2-1	TGCGCCAGCAGCTTGTTTCATGCGGGTGAGCAGTTCTTC	CASSLFHAGEQFF
.	14	TRBV12-3/TRBV12-4	.	TRBJ1-1	TGTGCCAGCAGTTTAGGGAGTGGGAACACTGAAGCTTTCTTT	CASSLGSGNTEAFF
.	15	TRBV6-2/TRBV6-3	.	TRBJ2-2	TGTGCCAGCAGTTACAACTCGGAACTCACCGGGGAGCTGTTTTTT	CASSYNSELTGELFF
TRBD2	16	TRBV7-2	.	TRBJ2-1	TGTGCCAGCAGCTTAGCCGGTCTAGCGGTAGACAATGAGCAGTTCTTC	CASSLAGLAVDNEQFF
.	14	TRBV5-1	few	TRBJ1-3	TGCGCCAGCAGCTTGCCGGGATCAGGAAACACCATATATTTT	CASSLPGSGNTIYF
TRBD1	15	TRBV20-1	few	TRBJ1-6	TGCAGTGCTAGCAAGCCGGGACAGGGTTTGACACCCCTCCACTTT	CSASKPGQGLTPLHF
.	13	TRBV4-1	.	TRBJ1-1	TGCGCCAGCAGCCACCCTATTTTACCTGAAGCTTTCTTT	CASSHPILPEAFF
TRBD1	16	TRBV6-2/TRBV6-3	few	TRBJ2-5	TGTGCCAGCAGTTATTGGACAGGGGCGACACAAGAGACCCAGTACTTC	CASSYWTGATQETQYF
.	16	TRBV24-1	many	TRBJ2-2	TGTGCCACCAGTGTACACGCTGCAGGTGTCACCGGGGAGCTGTTTTTT	CATSVHAAGVTGELFF
TRBD1	17	TRBV4-3	few	TRBJ1-1	TGCGCCAGCAGCCAAGGAGAGGGGGACAGGGAATCTACTGAAGCTTTCTTT	CASSQGEGDRESTEAFF
TRBD2	14	TRBV25-1	few	TRBJ2-7	TGTGCCAGCAGGCAGTCGGGACTAGCGTTCGAGCAGTACTTC	CASRQSGLAFEQYF
.	13	TRBV29-1	many	TRBJ2-3	TGCAGCGTTGCGAGGGTGGGCACAGATACGCAGTATTTT	CSVARVGTDTQYF
.	13	TRBV28	.	TRBJ2-4	TGTGCCAGCACGCCGGAAGCCAAAAACATTCAGTACTTC	CASTPEAKNIQYF
TRBD1	15	TRBV6-5	few	TRBJ1-2	TGTGCCAGCAGTTATGGTGAGGGGGCCCACTATGGCTACACCTTC	CASSYGEGAHYGYTF
.	14	TRBV28	many	TRBJ2-7	TGTGCCAGCAGTTTAGAGGGTGGGCCCTACGAGCAGTACTTC	CASSLEGGPYEQYF
.	15	TRBV7-9	.	TRBJ1-5	TGTGCCAGCAGTGGTGGGGGCTTCGGCAATCAGCCCCAGCATTTT	CASSGGGFGNQPQHF
TRBD1	15	TRBV29-1	few	TRBJ2-5	TGCAGCGTTGAAGGGGGGGACAGGGTTCAAGAGACCCAGTACTTC	CSVEGGDRVQETQYF
TRBD2	14	TRBV12-3/TRBV12-4	few	TRBJ2-1	TGTGCCAGCAAGAGGACTAGCGGAAAGCTCGAGCAGTTCTTC	CASKRTSGKLEQFF
.	16	TRBV5-1	.	TRBJ2-5	TGCGCCAGCAGCTGGGGGGGACAGGCCGAGCAAGAGACCCAGTACTTC	CASSWGGQAEQETQYF
TRBD1	13	TRBV2	.	TRBJ1-1	TGTGCCAGCAGTAACAGGGGAGATACTGAAGCTTTCTTT	CASSNRGDTEAFF
TRBD1	22	TRBV4-1	few	TRBJ1-5	TGCGCCAGCAGCCAAGATAAATTTTCGAGGACAGGGCTTTATTACGGCAATCAGCCCCAGCATTTT	CASSQDKFSRTGLYYGNQPQHF
TRBD1	16	TRBV6-2/TRBV6-3	few	TRBJ1-5	TGTGCCAGCAACCCGGGACAGGGTGATATGAGGCAGCCCCAGCATTTT	CASNPGQGDMRQPQHF
.	18	TRBV24-1	.	TRBJ1-5	TGTGCCACCAGTGATTTGGGAAGGGGTCAGTCAAGCAATCAGCCCCAGCATTTT	CATSDLGRGQSSNQPQHF
.	14	TRBV18	few	TRBJ1-1	TGTGCCAGCTCACCAACCTACGGGGACACTGAAGCTTTCTTT	CASSPTYGDTEAFF
.	15	TRBV20-1	few	TRBJ1-3	TGCAGTGCTAACACGAATGGGCTATCTGGAAACACCATATATTTT	CSANTNGLSGNTIYF
.	13	TRBV27	.	TRBJ2-2	TGTGCCAGCGGCTGGGAAGTCACCGGGGAGCTGTTTTTT	CASGWEVTGELFF
TRBD2	15	TRBV20-1	few	TRBJ2-3	TGCAGTGCTCCTGGACTAGCGGGAGGGATTGATACGCAGTATTTT	CSAPGLAGGIDTQYF
.	15	TRBV28	.	TRBJ2-7	TGTGCCAGCAGTTTAGGAAGCGTAAGCTCCTACGAGCAGTACTTC	CASSLGSVSSYEQYF
TRBD2	19	TRBV14	.	TRBJ2-1	TGTGCCAGCAGCCCAGGACTAGCGGGGTCGTGGAAATCCTACAATGAGCAGTTCTTC	CASSPGLAGSWKSYNEQFF
.	13	TRBV4-3	.	TRBJ1-1	TGCGCCAGCAGCCAAGATCGGGGAAGAGGAGCTTTCTTT	CASSQDRGRGAFF
.	16	TRBV6-2/TRBV6-3	few	TRBJ1-1	TGTGCCAGCAGTTACGAGCCAGCTAGCATGAACACTGAAGCTTTCTTT	CASSYEPASMNTEAFF
TRBD2	15	TRBV29-1	.	TRBJ2-7	TGCAGCCCACAGGGGCTAGCGGGAGTCTTGTACGAGCAGTACTTC	CSPQGLAGVLYEQYF
TRBD2	15	TRBV12-3/TRBV12-4	many	TRBJ2-5	TGTGCCAGCAGTTTAGCTTCTAGCGGGGGGGAGACCCAGTACTTC	CASSLASSGGETQYF
.	13	TRBV27	few	TRBJ2-7	TGTGCCAGCAGTTTACAGAGCGCCTACGAGCAGTACTTC	CASSLQSAYEQYF
TRBD1	14	TRBV9	few	TRBJ2-1	TGTGCCAGCAGCGTGGGGACAGCCTACAATGAGCAGTTCTTC	CASSVGTAYNEQFF
TRBD2	16	TRBV5-4	.	TRBJ2-3	TGTGCCAGCAGCCCCGGGGTAGCGGGAGCCTCAGATACGCAGTATTTT	CASSPGVAGASDTQYF
TRBD2	18	TRBV29-1	.	TRBJ2-3	TGCAGCGTTGAAAAGTGGGGAGGGACTCCGACCCCCACAGATACGCAGTATTTT	CSVEKWGGTPTPTDTQYF
.	13	TRBV12-3/TRBV12-4	few	TRBJ2-7	TGTGCCAGCAGTTTAATGGCTCTCGACGAGCAGTACTTC	CASSLMALDEQYF
.	16	TRBV7-2	.	TRBJ1-5	TGTGCCAGCAGCTTAGTTGGGCGGGGTACCCGACAGCCCCAGCATTTT	CASSLVGRGTRQPQHF
.	16	TRBV20-1	few	TRBJ2-1	TGCAGTGCTAGAGAAGGCGAAGGGGGGTGGGACAATGAGCAGTTCTTC	CSAREGEGGWDNEQFF
.	14	TRBV18	.	TRBJ2-5	TGTGCCAGCTCACCCCGTGGCGGTACAGAGACCCAGTACTTC	CASSPRGGTETQYF
.	13	TRBV7-9	few	TRBJ1-2	TGTGCCAGCAGCTTCGACAGTTACTATGGCTACACCTTC	CASSFDSYYGYTF
.	18	TRBV15	.	TRBJ2-1	TGTGCCACCAGCTCTCGATCTCCCGGGAGTCGCCTCGACAATGAGCAGTTCTTC	CATSSRSPGSRLDNEQFF
TRBD1	16	TRBV5-1	few	TRBJ2-4	TGCGCCAGCAGCAAAAACCCCGGGACAGGGGAACACATTCAGTACTTC	CASSKNPGTGEHIQYF
.	15	TRBV12-3/TRBV12-4	few	TRBJ2-5	TGTGCCAGCACCAAGACAGGAGGTTCAGGAGAGACCCAGTACTTC	CASTKTGGSGETQYF
.	12	TRBV29-1	few	TRBJ2-5	TGCAGCGTTGAGGCGCAGGGGGAGACCCAGTACTTC	CSVEAQGETQYF
.	14	TRBV7-9	.	TRBJ2-6	TGTGCGATGGGTCAGAGCTCTGGGGCCAACGTCCTGACTTTC	CAMGQSSGANVLTF
.	14	TRBV7-2	.	TRBJ2-1	TGTGCCAGCAGCGTACGTGCGGGAAGGGGTGAGCAGTTCTTC	CASSVRAGRGEQFF
TRBD2	15	TRBV11-2	few	TRBJ2-3	TGTGCCAGCAGCCAGAAGCGGGAGGAAACAGATACGCAGTATTTT	CASSQKREETDTQYF
TRBD2	18	TRBV5-6	.	TRBJ2-5	TGTGCCAGCAGCTTACCGGGACTAGCGGGAGGAGGCCAAGAGACCCAGTACTTC	CASSLPGLAGGGQETQYF
TRBD1	15	TRBV7-2	many	TRBJ1-2	TGTGCCAGCAGCCTCGCACAGGGGATTAACTATGGCTACACCTTC	CASSLAQGINYGYTF
.	13	TRBV7-2	few	TRBJ2-2	TGTGCCAGCAGCTTGGGGCCCGCCGGGGAGCTGTTTTTT	CASSLGPAGELFF
.	13	TRBV6-5	.	TRBJ2-3	TGTGCCAGCAGTTCAACTAGCCCCAGGGCGCAGTATTTT	CASSSTSPRAQYF
.	14	TRBV15	few	TRBJ1-5	TGTGCCACCAGCAGAGAACCGGACAGTCAGCCCCAGCATTTT	CATSREPDSQPQHF
.	15	TRBV18	few	TRBJ1-1	TGTGCCAGCTCACCACCGAATATCTTGAACACTGAAGCTTTCTTT	CASSPPNILNTEAFF
.	12	TRBV20-1	.	TRBJ2-7	TGCAGTGCTAGAATGGCAGCCTACGAGCAGTACTTC	CSARMAAYEQYF
TRBD2	15	TRBV10-3	.	TRBJ2-1	TGTGCCATCAGTCCAGGGACTAGCGGTTTCAATGAGCAGTTCTTC	CAISPGTSGFNEQFF
.	16	TRBV4-1	many	TRBJ1-3	TGCGCCAGCAGCCTTTCAGGACCCGTTATTGGAAACACCATATATTTT	CASSLSGPVIGNTIYF